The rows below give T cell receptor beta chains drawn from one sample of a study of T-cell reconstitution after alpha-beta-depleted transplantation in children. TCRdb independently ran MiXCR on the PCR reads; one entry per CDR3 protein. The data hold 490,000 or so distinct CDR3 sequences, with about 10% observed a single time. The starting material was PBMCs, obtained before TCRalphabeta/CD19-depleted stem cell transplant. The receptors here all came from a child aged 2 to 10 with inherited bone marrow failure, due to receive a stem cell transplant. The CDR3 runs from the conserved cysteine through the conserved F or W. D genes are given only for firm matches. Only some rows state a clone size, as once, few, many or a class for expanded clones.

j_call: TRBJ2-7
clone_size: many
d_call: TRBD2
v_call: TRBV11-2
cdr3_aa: CASSLGRGRETYEQYF
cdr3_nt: TGTGCCAGCAGCTTAGGTCGGGGGAGGGAGACCTACGAGCAGTACTTC

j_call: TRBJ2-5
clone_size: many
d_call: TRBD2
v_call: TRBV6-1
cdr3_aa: CASCGVISGSETQYF
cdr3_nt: TGTGCCAGCTGTGGCGTTATTAGCGGGAGTGAGACCCAGTACTTC

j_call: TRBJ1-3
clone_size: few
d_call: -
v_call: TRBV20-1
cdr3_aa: CSASSGAGNTIYF
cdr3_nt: TGCAGTGCTAGTTCCGGGGCGGGAAACACCATATATTTT

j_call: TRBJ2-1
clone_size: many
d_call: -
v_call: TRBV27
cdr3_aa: CASGDYRVGNEQFF
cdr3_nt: TGTGCCAGCGGGGATTACAGGGTAGGCAATGAGCAGTTCTTC

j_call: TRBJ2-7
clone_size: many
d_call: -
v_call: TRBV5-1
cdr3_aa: CASSLVDRKYEQYF
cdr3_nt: TGCGCCAGCAGCTTGGTTGACAGGAAATACGAGCAGTACTTC

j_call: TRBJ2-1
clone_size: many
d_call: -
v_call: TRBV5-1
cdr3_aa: CASSFLGIEQFF
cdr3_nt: TGCGCCAGCAGCTTTCTAGGGATTGAGCAGTTCTTC

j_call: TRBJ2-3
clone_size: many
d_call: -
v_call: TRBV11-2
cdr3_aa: CASSRGTTDTQYF
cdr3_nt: TGTGCCAGCAGCCGGGGGACCACAGATACGCAGTATTTT

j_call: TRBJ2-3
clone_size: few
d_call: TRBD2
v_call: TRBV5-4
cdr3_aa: CASSRTSGSSTDTQYF
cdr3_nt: TGTGCCAGCAGCCGTACTAGCGGGAGTAGCACAGATACGCAGTATTTT

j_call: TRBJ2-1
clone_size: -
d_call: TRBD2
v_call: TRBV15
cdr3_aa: CATSRAGLGSYNEQFF
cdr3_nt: TGTGCCACCAGCAGGGCGGGACTAGGCTCCTACAATGAGCAGTTCTTC

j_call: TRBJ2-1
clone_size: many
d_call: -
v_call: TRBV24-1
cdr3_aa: CATSVTFYNEQFF
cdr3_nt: TGTGCCACCAGCGTTACGTTCTACAATGAGCAGTTCTTC

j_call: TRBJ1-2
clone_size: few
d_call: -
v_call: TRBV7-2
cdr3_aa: CASSQQGYTNYGYTF
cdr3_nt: TGTGCCAGCAGCCAACAGGGATATACCAACTATGGCTACACCTTC

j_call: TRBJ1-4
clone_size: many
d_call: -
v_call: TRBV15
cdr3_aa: CATSRAAGGATNEKLFF
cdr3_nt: TGTGCCACCAGCAGAGCCGCAGGAGGGGCAACTAATGAAAAACTGTTTTTT

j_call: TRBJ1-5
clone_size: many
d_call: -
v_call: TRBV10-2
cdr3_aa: CASRQYSNQPQHF
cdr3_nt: TGCGCCAGCAGACAGTATAGCAATCAGCCCCAGCATTTT

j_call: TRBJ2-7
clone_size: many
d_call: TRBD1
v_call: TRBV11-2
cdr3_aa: CASSSTTGVEQYF
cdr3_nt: TGTGCCAGCAGCTCCACGACAGGGGTGGAGCAGTACTTC

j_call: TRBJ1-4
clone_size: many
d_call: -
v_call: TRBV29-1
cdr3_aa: CSVAEGPGEKLFF
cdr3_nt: TGCAGCGTTGCTGAGGGGCCCGGCGAAAAACTGTTTTTT

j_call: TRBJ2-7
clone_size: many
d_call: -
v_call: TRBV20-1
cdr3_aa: CSATRQAGPYEQYF
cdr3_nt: TGCAGTGCTACCCGACAGGCCGGACCCTACGAGCAGTACTTC

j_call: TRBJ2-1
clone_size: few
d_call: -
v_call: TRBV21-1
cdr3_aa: CASSSLGTSGSEQFF
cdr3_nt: TGTGCCAGCAGCTCCCTCGGGACCTCCGGCTCTGAGCAGTTCTTC

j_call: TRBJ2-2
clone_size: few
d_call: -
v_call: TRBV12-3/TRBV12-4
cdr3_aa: CASSVGPTGELFF
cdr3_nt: TGTGCCAGCAGTGTAGGCCCCACCGGGGAGCTGTTTTTT

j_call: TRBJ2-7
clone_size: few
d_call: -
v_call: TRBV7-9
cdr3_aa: CASIRTEGYEQYF
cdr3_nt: TGTGCCAGCATCAGGACAGAGGGCTACGAGCAGTACTTC

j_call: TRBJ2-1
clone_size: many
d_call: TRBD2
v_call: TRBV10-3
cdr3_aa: CATRGGSGGYNEQFF
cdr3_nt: TGTGCCACCCGGGGAGGTTCGGGAGGGTACAATGAGCAGTTCTTC

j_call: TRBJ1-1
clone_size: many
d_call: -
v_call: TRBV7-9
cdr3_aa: CASSLGGASEAFF
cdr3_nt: TGTGCCAGCAGCTTAGGTGGGGCCTCTGAAGCTTTCTTT

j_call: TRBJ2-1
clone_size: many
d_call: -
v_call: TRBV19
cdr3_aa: CASSVTVNEQFF
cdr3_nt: TGTGCCAGTAGTGTCACAGTCAATGAGCAGTTCTTC

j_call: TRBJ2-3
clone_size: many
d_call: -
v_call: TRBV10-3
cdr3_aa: CAIGATDTQYF
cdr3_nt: TGTGCCATTGGCGCCACAGATACGCAGTATTTT

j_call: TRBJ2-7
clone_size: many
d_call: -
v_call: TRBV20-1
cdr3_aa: CSATDRDNSYEQYF
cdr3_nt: TGCAGTGCCACTGACCGGGACAACTCCTACGAGCAGTACTTC

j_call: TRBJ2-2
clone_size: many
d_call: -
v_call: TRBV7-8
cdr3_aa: CASSFASPNTGELFF
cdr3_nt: TGTGCCAGCAGCTTTGCCAGCCCGAACACCGGGGAGCTGTTTTTT

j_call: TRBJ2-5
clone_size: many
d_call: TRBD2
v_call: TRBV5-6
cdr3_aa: CASSLGLATEGETQYF
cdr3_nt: TGTGCCAGCAGCTTGGGACTAGCGACCGAGGGTGAGACCCAGTACTTC

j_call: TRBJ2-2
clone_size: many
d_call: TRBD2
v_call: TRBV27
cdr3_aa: CASSPLAGSRLGELFF
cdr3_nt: TGTGCCAGCAGTCCCTTAGCGGGATCTCGTCTGGGGGAGCTGTTTTTT

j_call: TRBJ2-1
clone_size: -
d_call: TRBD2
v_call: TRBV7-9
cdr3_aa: CASSPASGIMNEQFF
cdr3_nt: TGTGCCAGCAGCCCCGCTAGCGGGATAATGAATGAGCAGTTCTTC

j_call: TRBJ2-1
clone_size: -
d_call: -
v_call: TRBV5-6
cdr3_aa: CASSAGPRLHEQFF
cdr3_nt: TGTGCCAGCAGCGCGGGCCCTAGATTGCATGAGCAGTTCTTC

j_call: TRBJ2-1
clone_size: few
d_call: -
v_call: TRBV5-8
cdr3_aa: CASSLQLTGLAKVHEQFF
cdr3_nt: TGTGCCAGCAGCTTGCAACTAACCGGACTGGCGAAGGTCCATGAGCAGTTCTTC

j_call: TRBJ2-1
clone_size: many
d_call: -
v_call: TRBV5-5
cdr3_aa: CASSWGVEAFF
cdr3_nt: TGTGCCAGCAGCTGGGGTGTGGAGGCTTTCTTC

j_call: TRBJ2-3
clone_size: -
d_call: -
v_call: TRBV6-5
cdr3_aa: CASSYGYPQISTDTQYF
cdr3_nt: TGTGCCAGCAGTTACGGCTATCCACAAATTAGCACAGATACGCAGTATTTT

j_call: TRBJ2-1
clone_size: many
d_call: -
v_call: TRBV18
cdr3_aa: CASSAQRSSSGYNEQFF
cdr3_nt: TGTGCCAGCTCAGCCCAGCGGTCCTCGTCTGGTTACAATGAGCAGTTCTTC

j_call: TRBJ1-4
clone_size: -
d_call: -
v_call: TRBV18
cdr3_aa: CASSPPGRRNEKLFF
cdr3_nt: TGTGCCAGCTCACCACCGGGGAGGAGAAATGAAAAACTGTTTTTT

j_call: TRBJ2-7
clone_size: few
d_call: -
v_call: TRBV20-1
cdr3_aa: CSAVDSVTSEQYF
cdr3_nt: TGCAGTGCAGTGGACAGCGTTACCTCCGAGCAGTACTTC

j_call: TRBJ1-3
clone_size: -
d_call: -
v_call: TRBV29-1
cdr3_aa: CSVVTPFSGNTIYF
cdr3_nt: TGCAGCGTTGTGACTCCCTTCTCTGGAAACACCATATATTTT

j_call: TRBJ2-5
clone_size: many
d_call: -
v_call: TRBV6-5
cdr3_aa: CASSYFLDSMTQETQYF
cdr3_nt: TGTGCCAGCAGTTACTTCCTGGACAGCATGACTCAAGAGACCCAGTACTTC

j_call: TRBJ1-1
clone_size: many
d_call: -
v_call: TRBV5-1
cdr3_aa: CASSLEGGPTEAFF
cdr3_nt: TGCGCCAGCAGCTTGGAGGGGGGGCCCACTGAAGCTTTCTTT

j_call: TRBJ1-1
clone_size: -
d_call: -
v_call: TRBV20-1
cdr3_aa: CSARPTENTEAFF
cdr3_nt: TGCAGTGCTAGACCGACAGAGAACACTGAAGCTTTCTTT

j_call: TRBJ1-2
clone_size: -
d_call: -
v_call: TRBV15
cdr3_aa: CATSRDLTGYTF
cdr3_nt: TGTGCCACCAGCAGAGATCTGACCGGCTACACCTTC

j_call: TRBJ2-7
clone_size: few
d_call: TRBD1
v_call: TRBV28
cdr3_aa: CASSLLGTGLKQYF
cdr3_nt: TGTGCCAGCAGTTTATTGGGGACAGGTTTAAAGCAGTACTTC

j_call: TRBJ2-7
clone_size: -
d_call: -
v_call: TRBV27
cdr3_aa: CASSWKGWGYEQYF
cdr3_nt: TGTGCCAGCAGTTGGAAGGGTTGGGGCTACGAGCAGTACTTC

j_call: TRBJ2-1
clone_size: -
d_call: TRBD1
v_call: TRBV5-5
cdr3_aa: CASSFSVGTGVGNEQFF
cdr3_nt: TGTGCCAGCAGCTTTAGCGTGGGGACAGGGGTGGGCAATGAGCAGTTCTTC

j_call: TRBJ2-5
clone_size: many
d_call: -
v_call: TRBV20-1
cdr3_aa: CSASRGTGSGGILETQYF
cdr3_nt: TGCAGTGCTAGTCGAGGGACGGGTAGCGGTGGGATTTTGGAGACCCAGTACTTC

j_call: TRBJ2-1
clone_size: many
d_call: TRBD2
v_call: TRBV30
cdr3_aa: CAWSVFIGGRPYNEQFF
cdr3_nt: TGTGCCTGGAGTGTTTTTATTGGCGGGAGGCCCTACAATGAGCAGTTCTTC

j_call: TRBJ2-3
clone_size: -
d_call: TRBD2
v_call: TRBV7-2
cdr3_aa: CASSLSSMGGYTDTQYF
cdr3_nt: TGTGCCAGCAGCTTATCTTCGATGGGGGGGTACACAGATACGCAGTATTTT

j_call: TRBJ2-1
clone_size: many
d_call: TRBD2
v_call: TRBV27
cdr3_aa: CASSGFSGRTDNEQFF
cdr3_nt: TGTGCCAGCAGTGGCTTTAGCGGGAGGACAGACAATGAGCAGTTCTTC

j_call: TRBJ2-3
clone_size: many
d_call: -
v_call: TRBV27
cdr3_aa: CASSRTSTDTQYF
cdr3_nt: TGTGCCAGCTCCCGGACTAGCACAGATACGCAGTATTTT

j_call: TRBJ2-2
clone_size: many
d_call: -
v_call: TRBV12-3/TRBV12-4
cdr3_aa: CASRPWGVDGELFF
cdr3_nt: TGTGCCAGCAGGCCGTGGGGCGTGGACGGGGAGCTGTTTTTT

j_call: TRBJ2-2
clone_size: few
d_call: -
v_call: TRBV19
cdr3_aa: CASIQGGVGELFF
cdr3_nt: TGTGCCAGTATCCAAGGGGGGGTCGGGGAGCTGTTTTTT

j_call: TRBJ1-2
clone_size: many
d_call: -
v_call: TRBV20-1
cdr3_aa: CSAIMGDYGYTF
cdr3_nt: TGCAGTGCTATTATGGGGGACTATGGCTACACCTTC

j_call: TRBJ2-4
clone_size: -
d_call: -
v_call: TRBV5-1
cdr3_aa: CASSPHAFRTKNIQYF
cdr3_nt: TGCGCCAGCAGCCCCCATGCCTTCCGGACCAAAAACATTCAGTACTTC

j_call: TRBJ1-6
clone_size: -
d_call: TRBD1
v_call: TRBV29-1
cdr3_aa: CSVAPGQGDSPLHF
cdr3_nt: TGCAGCGTCGCCCCGGGACAGGGTGATTCACCCCTCCACTTT

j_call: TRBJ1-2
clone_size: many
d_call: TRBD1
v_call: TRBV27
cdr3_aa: CASRYSSGTGSVKGYTF
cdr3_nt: TGTGCCAGCAGATATTCCTCCGGGACAGGGTCTGTGAAGGGCTACACCTTC